This T cell receptor beta chain was profiled in a study of shared clonotypes between healthy human individuals. Overall study context: Each donor contributed plates that comprised three CD4 naive, three CD4 memory, two CD8 naive and one CD8 memory.

Those who donated were healthy HIV-negative adults, with no recent acute infections or vaccinations reported. Subsets obtained from CD4+ cells comprised CD45RA+ naive and CD45RA-negative memory cells. Details on this clone: Its antigen is unknown.

Study observations and caveats: Non-shared clonotypes had lower generation probabilities than clonotypes shared by all four sorted-subset donors.

Trimming removed 0 bases from V and 4 bases from J; junction bases left unmatched: 6. Germline lookup yields CDR1 MNHEY and CDR2 SVGAGI. The CDR3 has 16 amino acids. The protocol was immunoSEQ multiplex PCR, while the TCRdb copy is restricted to in-frame clones and leaves out a portion. The table includes about 2,500,000 clones, about 92% detected once. The gene calls are TRBV6-5 and TRBJ1-2; 9 bases are shared with TRBD1. Sequenced sample: naive CD4+ T cells sorted from blood. Subset meaning: CD45RA+ positively selected. This sequence was found in a man between 18 and 35 years old in good health. DNA for the CDR3: TGTGCCAGCAGTTACTCCGGGACAGGGTTGACCTATGGCTACACCTTC. This encodes CASSYSGTGLTYGYTF.